This record concerns one T cell receptor beta chain sequence. The use of a sample-barcoded 5' primer and a J-beta primer mix characterized a second PCR of roughly 6 to 11 cycles. MiXCR, run by TCRdb on the 5' RACE reads, gives a single entry per CDR3 protein. The sample yields roughly 930,000 distinct CDR3 sequences, around 48% seen once. These data come from a study of blood T cells in healthy people across ages. Germline CDR1 is MNHEY and CDR2 is SVGAGI. CDR3 length: 14 amino acids. V dropped 5 bases and J dropped 5; count of bases not matched to a gene: 9. The clonotype comes from a man aged 25-40 years in good health. Material: blood. This rearrangement joins TRBV6-5 to TRBJ2-7; 7 bases fit TRBD1. CDR3 loop: CASSSRTGFHEQYF. In DNA form, the CDR3 reads TGTGCCAGCAGTAGCAGGACAGGATTCCACGAGCAGTACTTC.